The entry that follows covers one TCR beta chain sequence. The antigen this receptor binds is unknown. HCMV serostatus was determined by detecting HCMV-specific IgG in serum with a commercial ELISA kit. Peripheral blood mononuclear cells were isolated from blood by Ficoll density gradient centrifugation. Sequencing relied on an Illumina HiSeq 2000. TCR beta cDNA libraries were made by 5'RACE template switching that added a universal primer site and unique molecular identifiers. cDNA synthesis was primed from the TCR beta constant segment, followed by two successive PCR amplification steps. The paper's data handling went like this. MIGEC handled demultiplexing of the reads and grouping by UMI, while MiTCR was used to assemble and quantify clonotypes. Only TCR cDNA sequences supported by at least two reads were kept to exclude erroneous sequences. The tcR package was used for downstream repertoire analysis, with clonotypes matched between fractions based on CDR3 nucleotide sequence plus V segment. VDJmatch was used to annotate antigen specificity against VDJdb, with one amino acid substitution in CDR3 allowed. TCRdb reprocessed the reads, so every CDR3 protein sequence counts as one entry and DNA is not shown. The V and J calls here are based on TCRdb, not the publication. This sample's table lists roughly 430,000 distinct CDR3 sequences. The leading ten clones occupy under 7.5% of the sample.

This record comes from a study of T cells expressing NK-cell markers (TCRdb year 2020). For the wider study: In sorted CD3+CD56+NKG2C+, CD3+CD56+NKG2C- and CD3+CD56-NKG2C+ T-cell subsets from eight or nine donors, TCR beta-chain repertoires were profiled. Libraries were sequenced as 2 x 150 bp reads on Illumina HiSeq 2000/2500, MiSeq or NextSeq. The study sequenced eight donors, all healthy volunteers chosen at random: three men and five women. Among the eight sequenced donors, only one was HCMV-seronegative, while the other seven were HCMV-seropositive. General study outcomes and caveats: Whether the expanded NKG2C-expressing T cell clones were specific for HCMV antigens remained unclear. In over 5 donors, the dominant CD3+CD56+NKG2C+ clonotypes were among the top 10 CD8+ clonotypes and accounted for about 1.0-7.5% of CD8+ T cells. Those dominant clonotypes were again the most abundant among CD3+CD56-NKG2C+ cells in several donors, at roughly 25-65%.

CDR1 and CDR2 (WSHSY, SAAADI) derive from the germline V gene. The CDR3 goes from the cysteine to the phenylalanine over 15 residues. No DNA is recorded. Sequencing was carried out using blood T cells: a sorted CD56 or NKG2C T cell subset, CD4+ or CD8+ T cells, or bulk PBMC T cells (not recorded which). The chain employs TRBV10-2 and TRBJ2-5; there is no DNA to check the TCRdb D call of TRBD1. This TCR came from a woman between 18 and 75 years old in good health. The CDR3 protein sequence reads: CASKHTTGGGETQYF.